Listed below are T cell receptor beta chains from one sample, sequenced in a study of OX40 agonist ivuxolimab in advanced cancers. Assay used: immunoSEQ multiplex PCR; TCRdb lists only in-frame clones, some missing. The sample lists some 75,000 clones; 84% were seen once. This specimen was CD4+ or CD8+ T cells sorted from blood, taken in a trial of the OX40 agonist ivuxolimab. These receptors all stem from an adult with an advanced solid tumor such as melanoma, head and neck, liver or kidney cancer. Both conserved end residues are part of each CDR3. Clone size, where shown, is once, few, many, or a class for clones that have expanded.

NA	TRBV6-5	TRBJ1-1	CASSYAGMNTEAFF
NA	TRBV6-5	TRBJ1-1	CASSYSRLAEAFF
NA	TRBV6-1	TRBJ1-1	CASSEESFSNTEAFF
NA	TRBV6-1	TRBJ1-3	CASIRAGVRGNTIYF
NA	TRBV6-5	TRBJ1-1	CASSYMTENTEAFF
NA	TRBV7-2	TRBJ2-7	CASSRGLAPGLQYF
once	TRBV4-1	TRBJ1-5	CASSQDWGVGQPQHF
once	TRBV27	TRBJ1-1	CASRTGGMTEAFF
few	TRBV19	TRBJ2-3	CASSMGTDTQYF
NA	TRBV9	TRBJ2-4	CASSVSTSFSDIQYF
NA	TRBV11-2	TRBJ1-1	CASSLARGEAFF
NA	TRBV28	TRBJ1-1	CASRGYSGGGTEAFF
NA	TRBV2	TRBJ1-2	CASSEGQGPYGYTF
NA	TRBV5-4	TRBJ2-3	CASSLGGASTDTQYF
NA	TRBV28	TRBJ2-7	CASSSPGTRSLEQYF
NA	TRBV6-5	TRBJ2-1	CASSYGTSGRNEQFF
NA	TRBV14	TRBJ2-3	CASSFDRVNTQYF
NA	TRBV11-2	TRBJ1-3	CASSLGRRPGNTIYF
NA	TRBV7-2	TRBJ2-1	CASSLEGRGQFF
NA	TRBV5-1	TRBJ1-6	CASTPAGRQYNSPLHF
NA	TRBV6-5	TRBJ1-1	CASSFLGQGGTEAFF
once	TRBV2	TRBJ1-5	CASKEERTQPQHF
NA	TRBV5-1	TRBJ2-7	CASSQFTSVEEQYF
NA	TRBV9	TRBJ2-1	CASSGLQGGYNEQFF
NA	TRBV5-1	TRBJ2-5	CASSGWTSGSQETQYF
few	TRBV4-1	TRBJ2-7	CASSLPTGTGNSYEQYF
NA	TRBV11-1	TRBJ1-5	CASSLASDQPQHF
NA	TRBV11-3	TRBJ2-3	CASSFGSGTGDTQYF
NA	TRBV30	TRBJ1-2	CAWRAPGRMIYGYTF
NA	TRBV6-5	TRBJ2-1	CASSLDPYNEQFF
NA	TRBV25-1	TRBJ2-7	CASSESGVGNSYEQYF
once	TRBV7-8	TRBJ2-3	CASSPRTSGSADTQYF
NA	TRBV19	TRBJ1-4	CASSIAGINEKLFF
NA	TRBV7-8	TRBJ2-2	CASSGRQGATGELFF
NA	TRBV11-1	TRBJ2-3	CASSPPEGYSTDTQYF
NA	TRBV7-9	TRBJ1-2	CASSLVLEEGYTF
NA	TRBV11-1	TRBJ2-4	CASSLDRKNIQYF
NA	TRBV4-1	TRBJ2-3	CASSRTQGATDTQYF
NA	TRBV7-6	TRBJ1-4	CASSLIPEGEKLFF
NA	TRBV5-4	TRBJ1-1	CASSGPGSRNTEAFF
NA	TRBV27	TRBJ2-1	CASSSRTSGRNEQFF
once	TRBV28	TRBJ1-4	CASSLRGTGTNEKLFF